The rows below give T cell receptor beta chains drawn from one sample of a study of shared clonotypes between healthy human individuals. Sequencing used immunoSEQ multiplex PCR; TCRdb keeps in-frame clones, though not all of them. The sample includes some 2,500,000 clones, 80% to 95% of them seen just once. The specimen was naive CD4+ T cells from PBMCs. The receptors originated from a man aged 18 to 30 in good health. Some clones in this sample may be carry-over from other donors' samples. Each CDR3 is given with its conserved first and last residue. A D gene is named only where the DNA matches it firmly. Expanded clones are given a class, and other clones once, few, many or no size at all.

>NA|TRBJ2-7|TRBD2|TRBV6-5
TGTGCCAGCAGCTCCATTGGACTAGCGATCCACGAGCAGTACTTC
CASSSIGLAIHEQYF
>once|TRBJ2-1|NA|TRBV2
TGTGCCAGCAGTACACTGAGGACTGGGAATGAGCAGTTCTTC
CASSTLRTGNEQFF
>NA|TRBJ2-7|TRBD1|TRBV5-1
TGCGCCAGCAGCACCGGGACAGGGGATGCGCAGTACTTC
CASSTGTGDAQYF
>NA|TRBJ1-1|NA|TRBV29-1
TGCAGCGTTGGAACCCCCTCGAACACTGAAGCTTTCTTT
CSVGTPSNTEAFF
>NA|TRBJ2-1|NA|TRBV7-6
TGTGCCAGCAGCTTAACCCACAGGGCCGCCTTCAATGAGCAGTTCTTC
CASSLTHRAAFNEQFF
>NA|TRBJ2-1|TRBD2|TRBV7-3
TGTGCCAGCAGCTTAATGGGGACTAGCGGGAATGAGCAGTTCTTC
CASSLMGTSGNEQFF
>NA|TRBJ1-5|NA|TRBV19
TGTGCCAGTAGCGCCAGGAGCAGGCTGGGCCGTCAGCCCCAGCATTTT
CASSARSRLGRQPQHF
>NA|TRBJ2-1|TRBD2|TRBV5-6
TGTGCCAGCAGCCGCGGGACTACCAATGAGCAGTTCTTC
CASSRGTTNEQFF
>NA|TRBJ2-5|NA|TRBV18
TGTGCCAGCTCCCCCGGTTCACCCGGCCAAGAGACCCAGTACTTC
CASSPGSPGQETQYF
>NA|TRBJ1-3|NA|TRBV5-1
TGCGCCAGCAGCTTGGACCTATCTGGAAACACCATATATTTT
CASSLDLSGNTIYF
>NA|TRBJ2-7|TRBD1|TRBV5-1
TGCGCCAGCAGCGGCCGGGACAGGGTCTCCGAGCAGTACTTC
CASSGRDRVSEQYF
>NA|TRBJ2-3|NA|TRBV28
TGTGCCAGCAGTCCTCTATGGGGAGGCACAGATACGCAGTATTTT
CASSPLWGGTDTQYF
>NA|TRBJ2-1|TRBD2|TRBV6-1
TGTGCCAGCAGTGTACGGACTAGCGGAAACAATGAGCAGTTCTTC
CASSVRTSGNNEQFF
>NA|TRBJ1-4|NA|TRBV9
TGTGCCAGCAGCGTCAGGGCCACTAATGAAAAACTGTTTTTT
CASSVRATNEKLFF
>NA|TRBJ2-7|NA|TRBV5-6
TGTGCCAGCAGCTTAAGAACCGGGTCCTACTCCTACGAGCAGTACTTC
CASSLRTGSYSYEQYF
>NA|TRBJ2-5|TRBD1|TRBV27
TGTGCCAGCAGAATCGGACAGGGGCAAAAGTACTTC
CASRIGQGQKYF
>NA|TRBJ2-7|NA|TRBV15
TGTGCCACCAGCAGAGAAAGGCGGGCCGAGCAGTACTTC
CATSRERRAEQYF
>NA|TRBJ2-6|TRBD1|TRBV9
TGTGCCAGCAGCGCATCGGGGACAGGGGACTCTGGGGCCAACGTCCTGACTTTC
CASSASGTGDSGANVLTF
>NA|TRBJ2-7|TRBD1|TRBV28
TGTGCCGGAGCAACAGGGGGAGTCCACGAGCAGTACTTC
CAGATGGVHEQYF
>few|TRBJ1-2|NA|TRBV28
TGTGCCAGCAGTTTAGGGGACTATGGCTACACCTTC
CASSLGDYGYTF
>NA|TRBJ1-2|NA|TRBV7-2
TGTGCCAGCAGGGGACCTTACACCTTC
CASRGPYTF
>once|TRBJ2-3|TRBD1|TRBV5-1
TGCGCCAGCAGCCAGACAGGGGGCATTCTGCGTTCTACCACAGATACGCAGTATTTT
CASSQTGGILRSTTDTQYF
>NA|TRBJ1-1|NA|TRBV25-1
TGTGCCAGCAGATGGGGGGCTGAACCGGTTGCTTTCTTT
CASRWGAEPVAFF
>NA|TRBJ1-6|NA|TRBV11-2
TGTGCCAGCAGCCAATTCTCTATCGGGTCACCCCTCCACTTT
CASSQFSIGSPLHF
>NA|TRBJ2-7|TRBD1|TRBV7-2
TGTGCCAGCAGCTTATTCCCTCGGACAGGGACAGAGTACGAGCAGTACTTC
CASSLFPRTGTEYEQYF
>NA|TRBJ2-7|NA|TRBV7-2
TGTGCCAGCAGCTTAGGTCGAAGCCCAAGAGGCGAGCAGTACTTC
CASSLGRSPRGEQYF
>NA|TRBJ1-2|TRBD1|TRBV18
TGTGCCAGCTCACCACTAGGACAGGGGAACTATGGCTACACCTTC
CASSPLGQGNYGYTF
>NA|TRBJ1-1|TRBD1|TRBV7-9
TGTGCCAGCAGCCTATTGGGACAGGGGGCGCACACTGAAGCTTTCTTT
CASSLLGQGAHTEAFF
>NA|TRBJ2-6|NA|TRBV11-2
TGTGCCAGCAGCTTAGGACGACTGATCCTAAGCTCTGGGGCCAACGTCCTGACTTTC
CASSLGRLILSSGANVLTF
>once|TRBJ2-7|TRBD2|TRBV28
TGTGCCAGCAGTTCTCAACTAAGGACTAGTGTCATCCACGAGCAGTACTTC
CASSSQLRTSVIHEQYF
>once|TRBJ2-5|TRBD2|TRBV27
TGTGCCAGCAGTTCCGGTTCTAGCGGGATAGAGACCCAGTACTTC
CASSSGSSGIETQYF
>NA|TRBJ2-1|NA|TRBV29-1
TGCACCGTAAGTGACTCCTACAATGAGCAGTTCTTC
CTVSDSYNEQFF
>NA|TRBJ1-1|NA|TRBV7-9
TGTGCCAGCACCTCTGGGAGGGGGGAGAACACTGAAGCTTTCTTT
CASTSGRGENTEAFF
>NA|TRBJ2-7|NA|TRBV4-1
TGCGCCAGCAGCCAAGATTACCTACGCCGGGACAACTACGAGCAGTACTTC
CASSQDYLRRDNYEQYF
>once|TRBJ1-1|NA|TRBV7-9
TGTGCCAGCAGCTCCTCGTCCTCGGGGGGGCGCACTGAAGCTTTCTTT
CASSSSSSGGRTEAFF
>NA|TRBJ2-7|TRBD2|TRBV19
TGTGCCAGTACCCGGGGCAGCGGGAGCTACGAGCAGTACTTC
CASTRGSGSYEQYF
>NA|TRBJ1-1|NA|TRBV5-4
TGTGCCAGCAGCCGGGGGGGACCGACGAACACTGAAGCTTTCTTT
CASSRGGPTNTEAFF
>few|TRBJ1-5|NA|TRBV2
TGTGCCAGCAGTGGGGACAATAATCAGCCCCAGCATTTT
CASSGDNNQPQHF
>NA|TRBJ2-1|NA|TRBV9
TGTGCCAGCAGCGTAGGCGTAGGGGACTACAATGAGCAGTTCTTC
CASSVGVGDYNEQFF
>once|TRBJ2-2|NA|TRBV18
TGTGCCAGCTCACCGGGAGACACCGGGGAGCTGTTTTTT
CASSPGDTGELFF
>NA|TRBJ2-7|TRBD2|TRBV9
TGTGCCAGCAGCGTAGGACTAGCGGATATCTACGAGCAGTACTTC
CASSVGLADIYEQYF
>NA|TRBJ2-3|NA|TRBV25-1
TGTGCCAGCAACTCTCACACAGATACGCAGTATTTT
CASNSHTDTQYF
>NA|TRBJ2-1|NA|TRBV5-1
TGCGCCAGCAGCTCGGGACATGCCCTGTACAATGAGCAGTTCTTC
CASSSGHALYNEQFF
>once|TRBJ2-5|TRBD2|TRBV5-8
TGTGCCAGCAGCTTGGTTTTTAGCGGGAGGGCCATGGGGGAAGAGACCCAGTACTTC
CASSLVFSGRAMGEETQYF
>NA|TRBJ2-1|NA|TRBV6-5
TGTGCCAGCAAAATATACAATGAGCAGTTCTTC
CASKIYNEQFF
>NA|TRBJ2-5|NA|TRBV5-1
TGCGCCAGCAGCTTATTTGTGGGGCAAGAGACCCAGTACTTC
CASSLFVGQETQYF
>NA|TRBJ1-5|NA|TRBV6-5
TGTGCCAGCAGCCGCCTTGGCTGGGGCAATCAGCCCCAGCATTTT
CASSRLGWGNQPQHF
>NA|TRBJ2-7|NA|TRBV11-2
TGTGCCAGCAGCTCCGGGACCGTCCTCTTC
CASSSGTVLF
>NA|TRBJ2-3|TRBD2|TRBV28
TGTGCCAGCAGCCCGAGCGGGGCTACCACAGATACGCAGTATTTT
CASSPSGATTDTQYF
>NA|TRBJ2-3|NA|TRBV5-1
TGCGCCAGCAGCGGCCGACTAGGGGAAAGCACAGATACGCAGTATTTT
CASSGRLGESTDTQYF
>NA|TRBJ1-4|TRBD1|TRBV7-2
TGTGCCAGCAGCTTAGGACCGGTGACAGGGCCAAATGAAAAACTGTTTTTT
CASSLGPVTGPNEKLFF
>NA|TRBJ2-1|NA|TRBV4-1
TGCGCCAGCAGCCAAGATCAACAGAGTGAAATCTACAATGAGCAGTTCTTC
CASSQDQQSEIYNEQFF
>NA|TRBJ2-3|TRBD2|TRBV7-9
TGTGCCAGCAGCCGCTCCCTAGCGGCCCTGCCAGATACGCAGTATTTT
CASSRSLAALPDTQYF
>NA|TRBJ1-2|NA|TRBV25-1
TGTGCCAGCAGTGAACGGGCAGCAGAAGGCTACACCTTC
CASSERAAEGYTF
>NA|TRBJ2-3|NA|TRBV5-1
TGCGCCAGCAGCCCCTTTGTGGTTGGGAGTGGTACAGATACGCAGTATTTT
CASSPFVVGSGTDTQYF